This T cell receptor beta chain was obtained from a study of identical twins. Template switching supplied a universal primer site; unique molecular identifiers were carried on the cDNA. TCRdb ran MiXCR on the 5' RACE reads and lists one entry per CDR3 protein. The table shows around 370,000 distinct CDR3 sequences, with approximately 8.7% occurring only once. The CDR3 totals 15 residues. The germline V gene encodes CDR1 LGHDT and CDR2 YNNKEL (reference sequence). Trimming took off 1 base at V and 5 bases at J, with 13 bases between the two ends. This receptor was taken from a woman aged 50 to 60 in good health. This sequence joins TRBV3-1 and TRBJ2-3, with D perhaps matching TRBD1 (5 bases). Material for sequencing was naive T cells sorted from blood. For the CDR3, the DNA is TGTGCCAGCAGCCAAGTTCCTGGGGCCATAGATACGCAGTATTTT. It codes for CASSQVPGAIDTQYF.